One TCR beta chain is described in this entry. This specimen belongs to a study of blood T cell repertoires in COVID-19. Study in general: The samples span acute and convalescent COVID-19 from the United States, Italy and Spain. PBMCs, B-cell-depleted T cells, or T cells provided the cDNA or gDNA that made up the material.

Seattle-derived patients entered the study during active infection and were followed longitudinally. The germline V gene has CDR1 SGHNT and CDR2 YENEEA. Trimming pared 5 bases from V and 10 bases from J, leaving 27 bases between. The CDR3 length is 17 residues. In the source study's methods: Using reference gene primer amplification, nucleated cell counts were estimated. Sequenced by immunoSEQ multiplex PCR; TCRdb stores in-frame clones only, minus some. The DNA was the basis for D and trimming; V, J and clone size are from that table. This sample has 95,000 to 150,000 clones, with around 91% found just once.

This chain links TRBV11-3 with TRBJ2-1, with D perhaps matching TRBD2 (7 bases). Sequenced input: peripheral blood. This TCR was sampled from a woman between 55 and 75 years old with COVID-19, enrolled during active disease. CDR3 sequence: CASSKGSGTRGGTEQFF. DNA for the CDR3: TGTGCCAGCAGCAAGGGATCCGGGACAAGGGGGGGCACGGAGCAGTTCTTC. Drawing the rest from reference TRBV11-3 and TRBJ2-1, the complete variable domain is EAGVVQSPRYKIIEKKQPVAFWCNPISGHNTLYWYLQNLGQGPELLIRYENEEAVDDSQLPKDRFSAERLKGVDSTLKIQPAELGDSAVYLCASSKGSGTRGGTEQFFGPGTRLTVL.